This entry lists 9 T cell receptor beta chains sequenced from one sample in a study of cytomegalovirus exposure and HLA in healthy donors. Sequencing was performed with immunoSEQ multiplex PCR; in TCRdb, only in-frame clones are kept and a portion is missing. The sample lists 70,000 or so clones, roughly 94% occurring once. Sequenced input: PBMCs. Receptors were obtained from a woman aged 18 to 35 in good health and CMV-seropositive.

The chain employs TRBV19 and TRBJ2-1, with 12 bases aligning to TRBD2. Germline CDR1 reads LNHDA; CDR2 reads SQIVND (reference sequence). The CDR3 runs 16 residues. With 3 bases clipped from V and 4 bases from J, the junction kept 4 bases outside the gene matches. CDR3 residues: CASSILGTSGYNEQFF. CDR3 DNA sequence: TGTGCCAGTAGTATCCTCGGGACTAGCGGGTACAATGAGCAGTTCTTC.

V usage is TRBV7-2 and J usage is TRBJ2-7; 9 bases align to TRBD2. The germline V gene encodes CDR1 SGHTA and CDR2 FQGNSA. The CDR3 spans 16 residues. V gave up 1 base and J gave up 3 bases; unmatched junction bases: 7. CDR3 sequence (DNA): TGTGCCAGCAGCTTAGGGTCGGGACTAGCCGGCTACGAGCAGTACTTC. This translates into CASSLGSGLAGYEQYF.

This chain links TRBV6-5 with TRBJ1-1; 8 bases line up with TRBD1. The CDR3 spans 15 residues. CDR1 and CDR2 (germline): MNHEY, SVGAGI. Trimming removed 6 bases from V and 10 bases from J; junction bases left unmatched: 16. The CDR3 coding sequence is TGTGCCAGCAGCTCGAGGACAGGGCCAGGGGAGGTAGCTTTCTTT. Translated, it gives CASSSRTGPGEVAFF.

This chain links TRBV5-1 with TRBJ2-1, with 11 positions matching TRBD2. CDR1 is SGHRS, CDR2 YFSETQ, per germline. This CDR3 spans 15 amino acids. Trimming cost V 5 bases and J 7 bases; bases outside gene matches: 8. CDR3 region: CASRGLADAGNEQFF. The CDR3 bases are TGCGCCAGCAGGGGACTAGCGGACGCAGGGAATGAGCAGTTCTTC.

The CDR3 loop reads CASRAPPDREAFF. CDR3 nucleotides: TGTGCCAGCAGGGCGCCTCCGGACAGGGAAGCTTTCTTT. V is TRBV6-5 and J is TRBJ1-1; 7 bases line up with TRBD1. Germline assignment: CDR1 MNHEY and CDR2 SVGAGI. Trimming cost V 6 bases and J 8 bases; bases outside gene matches: 9. CDR3 size: 13 residues.

This chain connects TRBV29-1 to TRBJ1-2; tentatively, D is TRBD1 (5 bases). V was shortened by 7 bases and J by 8 bases, with 20 bases between the two germline ends. Per germline, CDR1 SQVTM and CDR2 ANQGSEA. This CDR3 is built from 13 residues. CDR3 coding DNA: TGCAGCGCCTCTCCGGGGGTATTTGGAGGCTACACCTTC. This gives the protein CSASPGVFGGYTF.

This clone appeared once. This chain joins TRBV6-4 and TRBJ2-3; 7 bases are a match to TRBD1. Germline CDR1 and CDR2: MRHNA and SNTAGT. V dropped 6 bases and J dropped 5; count of bases not matched to a gene: 8. The CDR3 contains 14 residues. The CDR3 DNA reads as TGTGCCAGCAGCCAGCTAGGGACAGAAGATACGCAGTATTTT. Translated: CASSQLGTEDTQYF.

By frequency in the sample, this clone is medium-sized. The chain couples TRBV7-2 to TRBJ2-7, with 9 bases that match TRBD2. J lost 3 bases, V lost 2 bases, and 5 bases had no gene match. The germline V gene encodes CDR1 SGHTA and CDR2 FQGNSA. The CDR3 spans 15 residues. CDR3 residues: CASSLSSGINYEQYF. The CDR3 bases are TGTGCCAGCAGCTTATCTAGCGGGATAAACTACGAGCAGTACTTC.

The chain combines TRBV13 with TRBJ2-7; the match to TRBD1 covers 7 bases. This CDR3 has 15 residues. With 3 bases clipped from V and 2 bases from J, the junction kept 7 bases outside the gene matches. CDR1 PRHDT and CDR2 FYEKMQ come from the germline V gene (reference sequence). The CDR3 loop is CASSFWTGPTYEQYF. The DNA of the CDR3 is TGTGCCAGCAGCTTTTGGACAGGCCCTACCTACGAGCAGTACTTC. Full variable domain (remainder filled in from reference TRBV13 and TRBJ2-7): AAGVIQSPRHLIKEKRETATLKCYPIPRHDTVYWYQQGPGQDPQFLISFYEKMQSDKGSIPDRFSAQQFSDYHSELNMSSLELGDSALYFCASSFWTGPTYEQYFGPGTRLTVT.